These 4 T cell receptor beta chains share one sample of origin, sequenced in a study of cytomegalovirus exposure and HLA in healthy donors. Researchers ran the PCR with 60 Vbeta and 13 Jbeta primers. Using immunoSEQ multiplex PCR, the repertoire was profiled, and TCRdb retains in-frame clones only, with some absent. The sample includes 50,000 or so clones, around 73% of them seen just once. The specimen was PBMCs. All receptors come from a woman in her thirties or forties in good health and CMV-seropositive.

A note on this clone: Other DNA variants within this sample encode the same CDR3. The V call is TRBV9, the J call TRBJ2-5, with 11 positions matching TRBD2. The CDR3 contains 16 residues. CDR1 SGDLS and CDR2 YYNGEE come from the germline V gene. J gave up 5 bases and V 2 bases, and 8 bases lay outside the gene matches. CDR3 in DNA: TGTGCCAGCAGCGTGGGAAATAGCGGGGGGGCCGAGACCCAGTACTTC. Encoded protein: CASSVGNSGGAETQYF.

The rearrangement uses TRBV5-6 and TRBJ2-7; D is perhaps TRBD1 (6 bases). Trimming stripped 2 bases from V and 5 bases from J, with 14 bases between. Germline values: CDR1 SGHDT, CDR2 YYEEEE. The CDR3 loop spans 14 amino acids. CDR3 loop: CASSLSDRPNEQYF. As DNA, the CDR3 is TGTGCCAGCAGCTTATCCGACAGGCCCAACGAGCAGTACTTC.

The rearrangement uses TRBV30 and TRBJ1-2, with a tentative D call TRBD1 (5 bases). This CDR3 has 17 amino acids. CDR1 is GTSNPN and CDR2 is SVGIG in the germline V gene (reference sequence). Trimming took off 1 base at V and 6 bases at J, with 24 bases between the two ends. Here the CDR3 reads CAWSAPGGAARVNGYTF. The CDR3 nucleotides are TGTGCCTGGAGTGCCCCGGGAGGGGCCGCGAGAGTGAATGGCTACACCTTC.

V is TRBV7-6 and J is TRBJ2-7; D is ambiguous. Trimming removed 5 bases at V and 2 bases at J, with 13 bases between. The CDR3 is made up of 14 amino acids. In germline, CDR1 is SGHVS, CDR2 FNYEAQ. CDR3 in amino acids: CASSPRLDPYEQYF. The CDR3 region has the DNA TGTGCCAGCAGCCCTCGACTGGATCCCTACGAGCAGTACTTC. Full variable domain (remainder filled in from reference TRBV7-6 and TRBJ2-7): GAGVSQSPRYKVTKRGQDVALRCDPISGHVSLYWYRQALGQGPEFLTYFNYEAQQDKSGLPNDRFSAERPEGSISTLTIQRTEQRDSAMYRCASSPRLDPYEQYFGPGTRLTVT.